The clone carrying this T cell receptor beta chain was seen ten or more times. No antigen is known for it. The CDR3 has 17 residues. V shed 2 bases, J shed 8 bases, and the junction held 13 bases outside the gene matches. From germline, CDR1 is MGHRA and CDR2 YSYEKL. The data were taken from a study of CD8 T cells in ankylosing spondylitis. Overall study findings and caveats: Matched synovial fluid from ankylosing spondylitis patients was reported to be enriched for disease-linked clones. What appeared characteristic of ankylosing spondylitis blood was a TCR beta motif of under 10 highly homologous variants. In peripheral blood, disease-linked CD8+ clones occurred at relatively low frequencies.

The TCR beta libraries were generated through quantitative 5'-RACE incorporating molecular barcodes. TCRdb redid the calling of the 5' RACE reads with MiXCR, one entry per CDR3 protein. The sample holds about 340,000 distinct CDR3 sequences, roughly 14% seen once. The rearrangement joins TRBV4-1 to TRBJ1-4, with 8 bases lining up with TRBD1. Material: blood, either unsorted or a sorted T cell fraction (not recorded which). The TCR sequence derives from a male donor with ankylosing spondylitis or in good health (not recorded which). The CDR3 is CASSQPRQGRIGEKLFF. The CDR3 DNA sequence: TGCGCCAGCAGCCAACCCAGACAGGGGAGGATCGGGGAAAAACTGTTTTTT.